Shown below are 8 T cell receptor beta chains from a single sample sequenced in a study of cytomegalovirus exposure and HLA in healthy donors. It was with 60 Vbeta and 13 Jbeta primers that the PCR ran. The method was immunoSEQ multiplex PCR; TCRdb's version includes in-frame clones alone and lacks a portion of them. The sample contains some 110,000 clones, around 80% of which appear only once. Sequences were obtained from PBMCs. The receptors shown here come from a young woman in good health and CMV-seropositive.

This clone turned up a few times. The chain uses TRBV5-1 and TRBJ1-1; D might be TRBD1 (6 bases). This CDR3 is built from 15 residues. Trimming stripped 7 bases from V and 5 bases from J, with 21 bases between. Germline assignment: CDR1 SGHRS and CDR2 YFSETQ. The CDR3 loop reads CASGYGGSETTEAFF. The CDR3 nucleotides are TGCGCCAGCGGTTATGGGGGCTCCGAGACGACTGAAGCTTTCTTT. The complete variable domain, with remaining parts taken from reference TRBV5-1 and TRBJ1-1, reads KAGVTQTPRYLIKTRGQQVTLSCSPISGHRSVSWYQQTPGQGLQFLFEYFSETQRNKGNFPGRFSGRQFSNSRSEMNVSTLELGDSALYLCASGYGGSETTEAFFGQGTRLTVV.

The J gene is TRBJ1-2, the V gene TRBV7-8, with 7 bases identical to TRBD1. The V gene's germline CDR1 is SGHVS and CDR2 FQNEAQ. This CDR3 is 15 amino acids long. After removal of 4 bases from V and 8 bases from J, the junction contained 13 bases not matched to a gene. CDR3 amino acids: CASSSSLEGAYGYTF. CDR3 nucleotides: TGTGCCAGCAGCTCGTCCCTCGAGGGGGCTTACGGCTACACCTTC.

This clone was detected once. This chain connects TRBV7-9 to TRBJ1-5, with a tentative D call TRBD1 (6 bases). CDR1 and CDR2 (germline): SEHNR, FQNEAQ (reference sequence). CDR3 length: 17 residues. Trimming pared 1 base from V and 3 bases from J, leaving 16 bases between. CDR3 in DNA: TGTGCCAGCAGCTTAGTATATCAGGGGAAAGACAATCAGCCCCAGCATTTT. As protein: CASSLVYQGKDNQPQHF.

This clone showed up just once. V and J are TRBV6-1 and TRBJ2-7, with D possibly matching TRBD2 (5 bases). Per germline, CDR1 MNHNS and CDR2 SASEGT. This CDR3 is 14 amino acids long. The V end lost 5 bases, the J end lost 7 bases, and 18 bases lay between the germline ends. CDR3 sequence (DNA): TGTGCCAGCAGTCTTGACACCCTCCGGAGGGAGCAGTACTTC. It codes for CASSLDTLRREQYF.

V gene TRBV10-3 combines with J gene TRBJ2-4; 8 bases align to TRBD2. Germline values: CDR1 ENHRY, CDR2 SYGVKD. V lost 3 bases and J lost 6; bases outside the gene matches: 13. The CDR3 covers 17 residues. The CDR3 bases are TGTGCCATCAGTGAATCAGGGAGCGGGACTAGAGGAAACATTCAGTACTTC. This translates into CAISESGSGTRGNIQYF.

This clone was picked up a small number of times. The chain couples TRBV7-9 to TRBJ2-2, with a weak D call TRBD2 (6 bases). The germline V and J ends were trimmed by 5 bases and 0 bases, with 13 bases remaining between them. The CDR3 sequence is 16 residues long. The V gene's germline CDR1 is SEHNR and CDR2 FQNEAQ (reference sequence). The CDR3 loop reads CASSRGAGSNTGELFF. CDR3 nucleotide sequence: TGTGCCAGCAGCCGCGGGGCGGGATCGAACACCGGGGAGCTGTTTTTT.

This clone was seen more than once but under ten times. The gene calls are TRBV2 and TRBJ1-1; 7 nucleotides align to TRBD1. CDR3 length: 15 amino acids. Per germline, CDR1 SNHLY and CDR2 FYNNEI. The V gene end was trimmed by 2 bases and the J gene end by 4 bases; junction bases not matched to a gene: 7. As DNA, the CDR3 is TGTGCCAGCAGTGAATGGGACAGTGTGGGCACTGAAGCTTTCTTT. This translates into CASSEWDSVGTEAFF.

V and J are TRBV28 and TRBJ1-2, with TRBD1 as a possible D gene (5 bases). Trimming pared 3 bases from V and 6 bases from J, leaving 20 bases between. This CDR3 has 16 residues. CDR1 and CDR2 from the germline V gene are MDHEN and SYDVKM. This CDR3 reads CASSLGGAEVKDGYTF. The CDR3 DNA sequence: TGTGCCAGCAGTTTGGGAGGGGCGGAGGTTAAGGATGGCTACACCTTC.